What follows describes a single TCR beta chain. This clonotype was found once. Its specific antigen is unknown. Base quality data are lacking; no much larger clone is found one base away. One read offers little support. The data belong to a study of T cells in Graves' hyperthyroidism and ophthalmopathy (dated by TCRdb to about 2019). Broadly, across the study: Peripheral blood samples were taken at initial diagnosis, before any treatment was given. To identify distinguishing TCR V-J signatures, a discovery cohort of 90 to 100 patients was used, comprising roughly 45 with Graves' ophthalmopathy and some 60 with stable Graves' hyperthyroidism. Prospective prediction of ophthalmopathy was tested in an independent validation cohort of 18 to 20 hyperthyroidism patients and some 17 patients who later progressed to ophthalmopathy. The 100 or so discovery patients were divided at random into training and test sets in a 7:3 ratio. In more than 5 Graves' hyperthyroidism patients, the study also compared T-cell repertoires from thyroid tissue with T-cell repertoires from blood. Once sampling was done, hyperthyroidism patients were given methimazole at a starting dose of 30 mg daily, whereas ophthalmopathy patients were given high-dose intravenous methylprednisolone. The paper describes TCR Vbeta CDR3 sequencing of 140 or so peripheral blood samples, made up of some 40 ophthalmopathy patients, approximately 76 hyperthyroidism patients and 17 progressor patients.

Amplification of TCR beta CDR3 regions was carried out from RNA transcripts. For the first round of RT-PCR on the TCR CDR3, the HTBI primer set was used together with the Qiagen OneStep RT-PCR kit. A second multiplex PCR round built the libraries, followed by size selection and purification. Paired-end sequencing of the libraries was performed with 100 bp reads on an Illumina HiSeq2000. In the source study's methods: SOAPnuke was used to process the raw data, with reads discarded if the reads contained adapters or uncalled bases, had a mean Phred below 15, or lacked an exact constant-primer or identifier match. High-quality paired reads were merged using COPE v1.2.5, and each unique nucleotide sequence was defined as a clonotype. Clonotypes were aligned to IMGT TRBV, TRBD and TRBJ reference segments using MiTCR v1.1. Analysis was restricted to V-J combinations with a frequency above 0.0001, which covered 98% to 99.2% of repertoires. A TCS score was defined as the ratio between F50 (clonal expansion) and ExV (chaos), using BLOSUM62-based TCRdist between CDR3 peptides within each V-J. Welch's t-statistics and random forest reduced 500 to 550 V-J features to roughly 13, which were used in a naive Bayes classifier (R e1071). Clones were called with MiXCR by TCRdb after fastp trimmed the public reads at Q25, and only in-frame beta chains were retained. Here each entry gathers all rows of one CDR3 protein and keeps the most common genes and DNA. The V and J calls and clone size come from TCRdb's table, not from the authors' own analysis. For this sample there are 300,000 to 450,000 distinct CDR3 sequences; about 15% appear just once. The biggest ten clones account for approximately 11% of the sample.

Broad study findings and their caveats: Most expanded thyroid clonotypes (frequency above 0.001) were also found in blood, which suggests that blood repertoires may mirror thyroid immune responses. A 13 V-J signature model separated ophthalmopathy from stable hyperthyroidism, with approximately 87% sensitivity and just under 84% specificity in cross-validation and 80%/75% in testing. In validation, the model predicted progression to ophthalmopathy a median of roughly 6.5 months before onset, with roughly 71% sensitivity and roughly 79% specificity. No statistical method was used to set the sample size in advance, and investigators knew the group allocation.

Stable Graves' hyperthyroidism was defined as the absence of progression to ophthalmopathy over 18 months of follow-up. Hyperthyroidism patients were newly diagnosed, with disease duration under 2 months, and aged 18 to 65 years. Patients with uncontrolled infections, other autoimmune diseases, pregnancy or lactation were excluded. Diagnoses were established on the basis of clinical symptoms, serum thyroxine and TRAb, thyroid ultrasound, and orbital computed tomography. Ficoll-Paque density gradient centrifugation was used to isolate PBMCs from approximately 10 ml of fresh peripheral blood. Trizol reagent was used to extract total RNA, and RNA quality was then checked on an Agilent 2100 Bioanalyzer. This receptor was obtained from a woman aged 55-75 years with Graves' hyperthyroidism. The sequencing input was blood.

CDR3 reads: CASSLGDRKHMLFF. The sequenced DNA: TGTGCCAGCAGCTTGGGGGACAGAAAGCATATGCTGTTTTTT. The rearranged chain carries TRBV5-8 and TRBJ2-2; 7 central bases correspond to TRBD1. The CDR3 measures 14 amino acids from cysteine to phenylalanine. Solely the CDR3 DNA is kept, with 42 bases framed from the first base. From V the trimming removes 0 bases and from J it removes 13 bases, while the gene matches leave 9 bases of the junction unaccounted for. CDR1 SGHTS and CDR2 YDEGEE were looked up in the germline V gene.